This TCR beta chain was recorded in a study of CD8+CD57+ T cells in acquired aplastic anemia. Study at large: 3 to 3.5 ug was the average amount of DNA from sorted CD4+ and CD8+ cells.

This CDR3 comprises 14 residues. The V and J ends lost 5 bases and 4 bases respectively, with 15 bases between them. Per germline, CDR1 SGHNT and CDR2 YYREEE (reference sequence). CDR3 and TCR beta VDJ profiling relied on genomic DNA as the template. TCRdb passed the reads through MiXCR, listing each CDR3 protein once. This table holds about 220,000 distinct CDR3 sequences, about 37% found once. A word on this clonotype: Its antigen is unidentified. One base away lies a much larger clone, so this may be a sequencing read error.

Study results and caveats: Overlap between patients and controls comprised just under 30 CD8+ CDR3 sequences.

The source is a human donor in good health, serving as a control. Sequenced: sorted CD4+, CD8+, or CD8+CD57+ T cells (not recorded which) from PBMCs. The V gene is TRBV5-4, the J gene TRBJ1-2; D uncertain. CDR3 in amino acids: CASSYGSLGYGYTF. The CDR3 DNA follows: TGTGCCAGCAGTTACGGGAGCCTAGGCTATGGCTACACCTTC.